The 11 T cell receptor beta chains presented below share a single source sample, sequenced in a study of T cells in Graves' hyperthyroidism and ophthalmopathy. TCR beta CDR3 regions were amplified from RNA. HTBI primers were the set used in a first-round RT-PCR of the TCR CDR3. TCRdb processed the multiplex PCR reads anew with MiXCR; each CDR3 protein has one entry. The sample shows hundreds of thousands of distinct CDR3 sequences, about a fifth of them seen only once. Sequenced: blood. The receptors were gathered from a man aged 25 to 40 with Graves' ophthalmopathy.

This clonotype was counted only a few times. The J gene is TRBJ2-3, the V gene TRBV20-1; D not resolved. V dropped 1 base and J dropped 4 bases, with 9 bases sitting between them. Germline values: CDR1 DFQATT, CDR2 SNEGSKA (reference sequence). This CDR3 spans 13 amino acids. The CDR3 here is CSARGRFADTQYF. CDR3 DNA sequence: TGCAGTGCTAGAGGCAGGTTTGCAGATACGCAGTATTTT.

Comment on this clonotype: A single base separates this from a much larger clone, so it may be a read error. The V call is TRBV12-3 or TRBV12-4, the J call TRBJ1-4; TRBD1 agrees at 10 bases. The length of the CDR3 is 16 residues. V was clipped by 7 bases and J by 3 bases; unmatched bases: 8. In nucleotides, the CDR3 is TGTGCCAGCACCCCGACAGGGGGCAGGGCTAATGAAAAACTGTTTTTT. It translates to CASTPTGGRANEKLFF.

The sample holds many counts of this clonotype. CDR3 in DNA: TGTGCCAGCTCACCACCGGACGACTACGAGCAGTACTTC. Its protein is CASSPPDDYEQYF. This sequence joins TRBV18 and TRBJ2-7; no definite D call. Per the germline V gene, CDR1 is KGHSH and CDR2 is LQKENI. V lost 0 bases and J lost 3, with 6 bases in between. This CDR3 has 13 residues.

This clonotype was observed many times. The rearrangement links TRBV28 to TRBJ1-1; 9 nucleotides agree with TRBD1. Germline V gene sequence: CDR1 MDHEN, CDR2 SYDVKM. The junction had 12 bases not matched to a gene; V was cut back by 6 bases and J by 4 bases. The CDR3 extends over 16 amino acids. The DNA of the CDR3 is TGTGCCAGCAGCCCTGGACAGGGGTATAGAGGCACTGAAGCTTTCTTT. As protein: CASSPGQGYRGTEAFF.

In its sample, this clonotype was seen a few times. V is TRBV6-5 and J is TRBJ2-7; 7 bases map to TRBD2. The germline V gene encodes CDR1 MNHEY and CDR2 SVGAGI. The CDR3 has 14 residues. Trimming cost V 2 bases and J 3 bases; bases outside gene matches: 4. The CDR3: CASSYGASGYEQYF. DNA of the CDR3: TGTGCCAGCAGTTACGGAGCTAGCGGCTACGAGCAGTACTTC.

This clonotype was counted at least ten times. This chain links TRBV12-3 or TRBV12-4 with TRBJ2-7; 9 bases are shared with TRBD1. Losses at the gene ends were 8 bases for V and 6 bases for J; bases not matched to a gene: 11. This CDR3 comprises 14 residues. CDR3 sequence (DNA): TGTGCCAGCGGCCCTGGGACAGGGTTTGGCGAGCAGTACTTC. Its protein product is CASGPGTGFGEQYF.

V gene TRBV9 combines with J gene TRBJ2-5, with D hard to call. The CDR3 is made up of 12 amino acids. V lost 0 bases and J 5 bases, leaving 5 bases between the germline ends. Germline CDR1 and CDR2: SGDLS and YYNGEE. The CDR3: CASSVDEETQYF. The CDR3 nucleotides are TGTGCCAGCAGCGTAGATGAGGAGACCCAGTACTTC.

Worth noting for this clonotype: Germline is not matched at one junction end, which may reflect a read error. The genes are TRBV20-1 and TRBJ2-5; a possible D gene is TRBD2 (5 bases). Germline assignment: CDR1 DFQATT and CDR2 SNEGSKA (reference sequence). The CDR3 is 15 residues long. The CDR3 loop reads CSARGMTAPLETQYF. CDR3 DNA sequence: TGCAGTGCCAGAGGGATGACTGCCCCCCTAGAGACCCAGTACTTC.

V and J are TRBV29-1 and TRBJ2-7, with TRBD1 matching 9 bases. Germline V gene data show CDR1 as SQVTM and CDR2 as ANQGSEA. V lost 4 bases, J lost 3 bases, and 7 bases stayed unmatched. The length of the CDR3 is 14 residues. The CDR3: CSVVLRDRDYEQYF. Here the CDR3 DNA reads TGCAGCGTTGTTCTCCGGGACAGGGACTACGAGCAGTACTTC.

The chain couples TRBV29-1 to TRBJ2-7; no reliable D call. Germline V CDR1 and CDR2: SQVTM, ANQGSEA. Trimming stripped 6 bases from V and 0 bases from J, with 9 bases between. This CDR3 is built from 12 residues. The CDR3 nucleotides are TGCAGCGTAGGTGACGGCTCCTACGAGCAGTACTTC. Its translation is CSVGDGSYEQYF.

The V call is TRBV20-1, the J call TRBJ2-3; D gene unclear. This CDR3 spans 12 amino acids. The germline V and J ends were trimmed by 0 bases and 2 bases, with 3 bases remaining between them. Germline assignment: CDR1 DFQATT and CDR2 SNEGSKA (reference sequence). CDR3 sequence: CSAREITDTQYF. For the CDR3, the DNA is TGCAGTGCTAGAGAGATCACAGATACGCAGTATTTT.